The sequence of this TCR beta chain was determined in a study of T-cell memory formation after mild COVID-19. Whole-study context: For the most part, TCR clusters were specific to one donor.

Trimming pared 0 bases from V and 10 bases from J, leaving 16 bases between. CDR1 and CDR2 from the germline V gene are DFQATT and SNEGSKA (reference sequence). The CDR3 loop spans 14 amino acids. Study-wide results and caveats: The study detected some responding clones in pre-infection memory, suggesting cross-reactive memory joined. Contracting CD4+ clones sat mainly in CM and EM; CD8+ in EMRA.

TCRdb analysed the 5' RACE reads with MiXCR anew, one entry per CDR3 protein. Seen here are about 58,000 distinct CDR3 sequences, about a quarter observed once, and the top ten hold about 40%. On this clonotype: Its cognate antigen is unknown.

The TCR originated in a man aged 18 to 30 who had mild COVID-19 (a few samples of this study predate the infection). Cell type and time point are not known. Sequencing used PBMCs or a T cell subset sorted from them (not recorded which). The V gene is TRBV20-1, the J gene TRBJ2-1; D may be TRBD2 (6 bases). In DNA, the CDR3 is TGCAGTGCTAGAGATTGGGCTAGCGTCAGCGAGCAGTTCTTC. It translates to CSARDWASVSEQFF.